These 24 T cell receptor beta chains came from one sample sequenced in a study of T cell repertoires in cytomegalovirus infection. TCRdb called the reads again in MiXCR, with one record for every CDR3 protein. This sample has nearly 450,000 distinct CDR3 sequences, with roughly 31% found just once. The sample was PBMCs. The receptors here all came from a human donor in good health (CMV status not recorded). Some clones in this sample may be carry-over from other donors' samples.

This clonotype was counted a few times. J is TRBJ2-1 and V is TRBV7-9; the match to TRBD2 covers 9 bases. This CDR3 is 15 amino acids long. CDR1 SEHNR and CDR2 FQNEAQ come from the germline V gene (reference sequence). V lost 5 bases and J lost 9; bases outside the gene matches: 11. In DNA, the CDR3 is TGTGCCAGCAGCCTGAGCGGGGGGACAGTTCTTGAGCAGTTCTTC. Translation gives CASSLSGGTVLEQFF.

The chain carries TRBV19 and TRBJ1-5; D is undetermined. V was trimmed by 5 bases and J by 1 base, leaving 9 bases between them. Germline CDR1 and CDR2: LNHDA and SQIVND (reference sequence). The CDR3 is made up of 14 amino acids. The CDR3 sequence is CASSPTQSNQPQHF. CDR3 DNA sequence: TGTGCCAGTAGTCCGACACAAAGCAATCAGCCCCAGCATTTT.

The rearrangement uses TRBV19 and TRBJ1-5, with D perhaps matching TRBD1 (5 bases). V lost 0 bases and J 0 bases, leaving 6 bases between the germline ends. The CDR3 has 15 residues. Germline loops: CDR1 LNHDA, CDR2 SQIVND (reference sequence). The CDR3 coding sequence is TGTGCCAGTAGTATAGAGGGGACTAGCAATCAGCCCCAGCATTTT. As protein: CASSIEGTSNQPQHF. Full variable domain (remainder filled in from reference TRBV19 and TRBJ1-5): DGGITQSPKYLFRKEGQNVTLSCEQNLNHDAMYWYRQDPGQGLRLIYYSQIVNDFQKGDIAEGYSVSREKKESFPLTVTSAQKNPTAFYLCASSIEGTSNQPQHFGDGTRLSIL.

Only a few counts were recorded for this clonotype. V usage is TRBV6-6 and J usage is TRBJ1-3; 7 bases agree with TRBD1. The germline V gene has CDR1 MNHNY and CDR2 SVGAGI (reference sequence). The CDR3 sequence is 16 residues long. The V segment lost 5 bases and the J segment 2 bases; nucleotides outside the gene matches: 9. CDR3 coding DNA: TGTGCCAGCAGTCAAGGGGGCTCCAGCCCTGGAAACACCATATATTTT. Protein sequence: CASSQGGSSPGNTIYF.

V and J are TRBV11-2 and TRBJ2-1; possibly TRBD1 for D (6 bases). CDR3 size: 16 residues. V lost 4 bases and J lost 0, with 13 bases in between. Germline CDR1 and CDR2: SGHAT and FQNNGV. CDR3 coding DNA: TGTGCCAGCAGCTCTTACAGGGTGAACTCCTACAATGAGCAGTTCTTC. Encoded protein: CASSSYRVNSYNEQFF.

As concerns this clonotype: Being one base from a much bigger clone, this may be a read error. This chain connects TRBV7-6 to TRBJ2-1; the match to TRBD2 covers 8 bases. The germline gives CDR1 SGHVS, CDR2 FNYEAQ. There are 13 residues in the CDR3. The CDR3 sequence is CASSIGLANEQLF. Written as DNA, the CDR3 is TGTGCCAGCAGCATCGGACTAGCCAATGAGCAGTTATTC.

This chain joins TRBV18 and TRBJ2-2; D is uncertain. Germline V gene sequence: CDR1 KGHSH, CDR2 LQKENI. With 3 bases removed from V and 2 bases from J, the gap between germline ends came to 13 bases. The CDR3 length is 16 residues. The CDR3 protein is CASSPPSGKNTGELFF. In DNA form, the CDR3 reads TGTGCCAGCTCACCGCCGTCAGGCAAAAACACCGGGGAGCTGTTTTTT.

The J gene is TRBJ2-3, the V gene TRBV7-9; D perhaps matches TRBD2 (5 bases). CDR1 and CDR2 from the germline V gene are SEHNR and FQNEAQ (reference sequence). This CDR3 comprises 14 residues. Trimming shortened V by 5 bases and J by 0 bases, and 9 bases separated the two germline ends. The CDR3 sequence is CASSISVSTDTQYF. In nucleotides, the CDR3 is TGTGCCAGCAGCATTAGCGTTAGCACAGATACGCAGTATTTT.

The rearrangement links TRBV12-3 or TRBV12-4 to TRBJ2-5; weak D call: TRBD2 (7 bases). This CDR3 contains 14 residues. The V end was cut by 0 bases, the J end by 6 bases, with 11 bases between. CDR3 bases: TGTGCCAGCAGTTTAGCGGGGGGGCGGAAGACCCAGTACTTC. Translated, it gives CASSLAGGRKTQYF.

This clonotype was picked up a small number of times. The chain is built from TRBV13 and TRBJ1-1, with D hard to call. CDR1 is PRHDT and CDR2 is FYEKMQ in the germline V gene (reference sequence). The CDR3 totals 12 residues. Trimming took 4 bases from V and 9 from J, leaving 12 bases between them. The DNA for the CDR3 is TGTGCCAGCAGCTCTCTTAACCGGAAAGCTTTCTTT. Residues: CASSSLNRKAFF.

The table lists this clonotype with a few counts. The chain uses TRBV19 and TRBJ2-2; 8 positions match TRBD1. Germline loops: CDR1 LNHDA, CDR2 SQIVND (reference sequence). CDR3 length: 16 residues. V lost 5 bases, J lost 4 bases, and 9 bases stayed unmatched. Written as DNA, the CDR3 is TGTGCCAGTAGTTTTTTGGACAGGGCTGCCACCGGGGAGCTGTTTTTT. Translated, it gives CASSFLDRAATGELFF.

About this clonotype: A read error may explain this, as a much larger clone is one base away. The gene calls are TRBV7-6 and TRBJ1-2, with D possibly TRBD1 on 6 matching bases. Germline CDR1 reads SGHVS; CDR2 reads FNYEAQ. V gave up 9 bases and J gave up 7 bases, with 18 bases separating them. This CDR3 region has 13 residues. CDR3 coding DNA: TGTGCCAGAATCCTACAGGGATCCGGTGGCTACACCTTC. Protein product: CARILQGSGGYTF.

The V gene is TRBV12-3 or TRBV12-4, the J gene TRBJ2-5, with TRBD1 identical over 8 bases. V dropped 6 bases and J dropped 3; count of bases not matched to a gene: 6. CDR3 length equals 14 residues. CDR3 in amino acids: CASSKPGGEETQYF. CDR3 bases: TGTGCCAGCAGCAAACCAGGGGGCGAAGAGACCCAGTACTTC.

The rearrangement uses TRBV7-8 and TRBJ2-3; 11 bases match TRBD2. This CDR3 contains 16 residues. Germline V gene lookup returns CDR1 SGHVS and CDR2 FQNEAQ. V lost 4 bases to trimming and J lost 2 bases; unmatched junction nucleotides: 5. This chain's CDR3 is CASSSIAGGSTDTQYF. CDR3 bases: TGTGCCAGCAGCTCAATAGCGGGGGGGTCCACAGATACGCAGTATTTT.

This clonotype showed up just a few times. J is TRBJ2-3 and V is TRBV7-6; the D gene is possibly TRBD1 (5 bases). Trimming shortened V by 2 bases and J by 2 bases, and 14 bases separated the two germline ends. Germline CDR1 reads SGHVS; CDR2 reads FNYEAQ. This CDR3 comprises 16 residues. The CDR3 coding sequence is TGTGCCAGCAGCTTAATGCTGGGGCAAGTCACAGATACGCAGTATTTT. Its translation: CASSLMLGQVTDTQYF.

This clonotype was detected many times. The gene calls are TRBV11-2 and TRBJ1-5, with no clear D. The CDR3 covers 13 residues. Germline assignment: CDR1 SGHAT and CDR2 FQNNGV. V gave up 1 base and J gave up 7 bases, with 8 bases separating them. The CDR3 here is CASSLGGSQPQHF. In DNA, the CDR3 is TGTGCCAGCAGCTTAGGGGGTTCCCAGCCCCAGCATTTT.

The chain links TRBV2 to TRBJ1-3; D remains ambiguous. CDR3 length equals 16 residues. Trimming stripped 9 bases from V and 0 bases from J, with 18 bases between. Germline CDR1 SNHLY, CDR2 FYNNEI. In nucleotides, the CDR3 is TGTGCCAGTAGCTACGGTGGGCGGTCCTCTGGAAACACCATATATTTT. It specifies CASSYGGRSSGNTIYF.

On this clonotype: This may arise from a read error, as a much more abundant clone is one base away. No conserved phenylalanine or tryptophan is present at the end of the CDR3, so a read error is the likely explanation. This sequence joins TRBV7-9 and TRBJ2-7, with 12 nucleotides matching TRBD2. In germline, CDR1 is SEHNR, CDR2 FQNEAQ (reference sequence). This CDR3 has 14 amino acids. Trimming at V came to 3 bases and at J to 4 bases, leaving 1 base not matched to a gene. CDR3 DNA: TGTGCCAGCAGCTTGACTAGCGGGAGTTACGAGCAGTACTTA. As protein: CASSLTSGSYEQYL.

Of note for this clonotype: A read error is possible here, since a much larger clone lies one base away. The chain is built from TRBV7-2 and TRBJ1-6; 12 bases are a match to TRBD1. CDR3 length: 20 residues. The trim removed 7 bases at V and 6 bases at J, leaving 19 bases unmatched. Germline V gene data show CDR1 as SGHTA and CDR2 as FQGNSA. CDR3 in DNA: TGTGCCAGCACTATCTCTCCGGGACAGGGGGCGAGAAAGCTTAATTCACCCCTCCACTTT. Its translation is CASTISPGQGARKLNSPLHF.

This clonotype occurred a few times. V is TRBV7-2 and J is TRBJ1-2, with unresolved D. The CDR3 contains 16 residues. Germline V gene lookup returns CDR1 SGHTA and CDR2 FQGNSA. The V end was cut by 5 bases, the J end by 1 base, with 17 bases between. CDR3 nucleotides: TGTGCCAGCAGCCTGAGCGCGGGAGCTAATAACTATGGCTACACCTTC. This translates into CASSLSAGANNYGYTF.

The chain has TRBV27 and TRBJ1-6; 7 bases agree with TRBD1. Germline values: CDR1 MNHEY, CDR2 SMNVEV (reference sequence). Trimming at V came to 7 bases and at J to 9 bases, leaving 12 bases not matched to a gene. CDR3 length: 15 amino acids. CDR3 bases: TGTGCCAGCACCCCCGTACAGGGGAGGGTTTCACCCCTCCACTTT. Translation gives CASTPVQGRVSPLHF.

This clonotype showed up many times. In nucleotides, the CDR3 is TGCGCCAGCAGCCAAGTACCGATTAGCAATCAGCCCCAGCATTTT. This encodes CASSQVPISNQPQHF. V and J are TRBV4-1 and TRBJ1-5, with D uncertain. The CDR3 consists of 15 residues. Looked up from germline, CDR1 is MGHRA and CDR2 is YSYEKL. The V gene lost 1 base and the J gene lost 0 bases, with 7 bases spanning the gap.

This clonotype was detected only a few times. The chain combines TRBV9 with TRBJ1-3; 8 bases are a match to TRBD1. With 3 bases clipped from V and 0 bases from J, the junction kept 5 bases outside the gene matches. The CDR3 is made up of 16 amino acids. The germline V gene has CDR1 SGDLS and CDR2 YYNGEE. For the CDR3, the DNA is TGTGCCAGCAGCGACAGGGGGGAGACCTCTGGAAACACCATATATTTT. Protein: CASSDRGETSGNTIYF. The variable domain in full, with the rest retrieved from reference TRBV9 and TRBJ1-3, is DSGVTQTPKHLITATGQRVTLRCSPRSGDLSVYWYQQSLDQGLQFLIQYYNGEERAKGNILERFSAQQFPDLHSELNLSSLELGDSALYFCASSDRGETSGNTIYFGEGSWLTVV.

A word on this clonotype: At one end the junction does not follow the germline gene, possibly because of a read error. The V and J genes are TRBV5-1 and TRBJ1-1; 9 positions match TRBD1. There are 18 residues in the CDR3. Germline CDR1 and CDR2: SGHRS and YFSETQ. DNA of the CDR3: TGTGCCAGCAGCTTCCCTACCGCGGACAGGGGTGAAGGAACTGAAGCTTTCTTT. This sequence encodes CASSFPTADRGEGTEAFF.